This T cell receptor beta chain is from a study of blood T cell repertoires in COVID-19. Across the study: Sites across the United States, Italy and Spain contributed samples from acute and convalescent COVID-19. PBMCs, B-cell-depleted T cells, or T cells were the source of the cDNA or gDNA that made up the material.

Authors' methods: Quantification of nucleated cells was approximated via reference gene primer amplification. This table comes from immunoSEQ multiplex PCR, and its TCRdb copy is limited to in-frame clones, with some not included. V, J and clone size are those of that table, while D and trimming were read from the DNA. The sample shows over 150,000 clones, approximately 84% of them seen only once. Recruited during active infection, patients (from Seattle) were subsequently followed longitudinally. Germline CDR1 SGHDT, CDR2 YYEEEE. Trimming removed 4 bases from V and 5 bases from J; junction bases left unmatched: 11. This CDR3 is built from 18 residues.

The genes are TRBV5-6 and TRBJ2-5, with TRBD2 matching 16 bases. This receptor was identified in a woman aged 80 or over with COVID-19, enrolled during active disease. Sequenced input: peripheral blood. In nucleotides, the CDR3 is TGTGCCAGCAGCAGTTCCGGGACTAGCGGGGGGGCGTGGGAGACCCAGTACTTC. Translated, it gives CASSSSGTSGGAWETQYF.